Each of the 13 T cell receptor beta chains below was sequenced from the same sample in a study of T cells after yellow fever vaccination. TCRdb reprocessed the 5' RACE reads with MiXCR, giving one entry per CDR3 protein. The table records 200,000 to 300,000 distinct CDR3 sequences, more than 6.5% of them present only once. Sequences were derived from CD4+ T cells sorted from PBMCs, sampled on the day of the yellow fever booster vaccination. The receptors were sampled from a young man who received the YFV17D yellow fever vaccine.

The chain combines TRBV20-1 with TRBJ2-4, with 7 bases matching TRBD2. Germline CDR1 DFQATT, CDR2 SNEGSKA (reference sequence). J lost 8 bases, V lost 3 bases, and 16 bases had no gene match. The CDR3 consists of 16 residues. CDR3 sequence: CSASKAGGAGRYIQYF. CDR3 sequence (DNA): TGCAGTGCTAGTAAGGCTGGGGGAGCGGGAAGGTACATTCAGTACTTC.

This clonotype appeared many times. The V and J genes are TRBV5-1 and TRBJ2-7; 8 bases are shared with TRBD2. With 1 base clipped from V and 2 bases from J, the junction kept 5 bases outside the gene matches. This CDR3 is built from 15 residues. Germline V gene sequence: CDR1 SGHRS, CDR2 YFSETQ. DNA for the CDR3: TGCGCCAGCAGCTTGTCCAGCGGGAGTCCCTACGAGCAGTACTTC. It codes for CASSLSSGSPYEQYF. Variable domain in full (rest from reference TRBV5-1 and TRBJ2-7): KAGVTQTPRYLIKTRGQQVTLSCSPISGHRSVSWYQQTPGQGLQFLFEYFSETQRNKGNFPGRFSGRQFSNSRSEMNVSTLELGDSALYLCASSLSSGSPYEQYFGPGTRLTVT.

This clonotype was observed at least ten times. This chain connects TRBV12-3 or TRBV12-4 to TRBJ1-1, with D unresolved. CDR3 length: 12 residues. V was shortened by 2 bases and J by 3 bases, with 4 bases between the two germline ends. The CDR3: CASSLWDTEAFF. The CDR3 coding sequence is TGTGCCAGCAGTTTATGGGACACTGAAGCTTTCTTT.

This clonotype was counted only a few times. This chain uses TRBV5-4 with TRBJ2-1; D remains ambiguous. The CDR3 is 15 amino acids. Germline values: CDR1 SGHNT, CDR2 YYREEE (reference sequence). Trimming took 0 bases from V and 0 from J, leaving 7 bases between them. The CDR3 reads CASSLAAPSYNEQFF. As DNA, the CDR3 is TGTGCCAGCAGCTTGGCAGCTCCCTCCTACAATGAGCAGTTCTTC.

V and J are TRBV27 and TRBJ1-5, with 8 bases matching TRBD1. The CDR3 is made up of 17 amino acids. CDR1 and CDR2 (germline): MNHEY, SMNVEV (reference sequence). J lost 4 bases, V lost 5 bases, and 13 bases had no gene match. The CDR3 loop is CASSTRAGQGVNQPQHF. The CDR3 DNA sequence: TGTGCCAGCAGTACTAGGGCCGGACAGGGTGTTAATCAGCCCCAGCATTTT.

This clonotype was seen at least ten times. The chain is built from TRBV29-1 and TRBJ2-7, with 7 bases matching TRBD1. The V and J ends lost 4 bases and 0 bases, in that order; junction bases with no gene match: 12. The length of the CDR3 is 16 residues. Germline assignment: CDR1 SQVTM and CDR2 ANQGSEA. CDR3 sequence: CSVGQPGQMGSYEQYF. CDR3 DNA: TGCAGCGTTGGTCAACCGGGACAGATGGGCTCCTACGAGCAGTACTTC.

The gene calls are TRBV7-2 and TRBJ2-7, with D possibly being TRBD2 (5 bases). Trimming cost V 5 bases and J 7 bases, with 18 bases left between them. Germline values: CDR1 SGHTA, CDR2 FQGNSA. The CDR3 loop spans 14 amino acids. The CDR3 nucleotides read TGTGCCAGCAGCCCCCAGCGGCCCCCCGGTGAGCAGTACTTC. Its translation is CASSPQRPPGEQYF.

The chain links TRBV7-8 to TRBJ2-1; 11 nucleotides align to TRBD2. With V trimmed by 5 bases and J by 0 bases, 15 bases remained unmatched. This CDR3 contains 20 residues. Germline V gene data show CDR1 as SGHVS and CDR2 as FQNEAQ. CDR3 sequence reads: CASSLPVPATSGSSYNEQFF. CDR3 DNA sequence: TGTGCCAGCAGCCTACCCGTCCCCGCTACTAGCGGGAGCTCCTACAATGAGCAGTTCTTC.

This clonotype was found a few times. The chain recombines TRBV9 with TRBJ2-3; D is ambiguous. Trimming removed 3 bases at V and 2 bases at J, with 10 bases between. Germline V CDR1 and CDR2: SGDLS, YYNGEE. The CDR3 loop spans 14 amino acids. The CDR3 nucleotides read TGTGCCAGCAGCGAGGCACAGAACACAGATACGCAGTATTTT. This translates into CASSEAQNTDTQYF.

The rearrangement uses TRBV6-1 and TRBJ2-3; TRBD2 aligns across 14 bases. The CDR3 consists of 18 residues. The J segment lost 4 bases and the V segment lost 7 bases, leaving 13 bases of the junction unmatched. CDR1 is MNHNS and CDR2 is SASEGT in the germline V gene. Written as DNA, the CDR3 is TGTGCCAGCAAGCCTAGACTAGCGGGAGGGGTTGGGGCAGATACGCAGTATTTT. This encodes CASKPRLAGGVGADTQYF.

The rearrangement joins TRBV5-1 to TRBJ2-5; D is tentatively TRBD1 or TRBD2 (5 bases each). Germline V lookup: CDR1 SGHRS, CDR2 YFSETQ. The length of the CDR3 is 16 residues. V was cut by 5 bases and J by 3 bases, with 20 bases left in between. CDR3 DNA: TGCGCCAGCAGTGAGAACGGGGCGCCGGTAAAAGAGACCCAGTACTTC. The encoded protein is CASSENGAPVKETQYF.

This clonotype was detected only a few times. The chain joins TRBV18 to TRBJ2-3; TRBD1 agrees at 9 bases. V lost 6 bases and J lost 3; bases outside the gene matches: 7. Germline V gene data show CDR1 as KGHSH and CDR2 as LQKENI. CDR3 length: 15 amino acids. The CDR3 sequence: CASSQDRGGTDTQYF. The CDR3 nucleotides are TGTGCCAGCTCCCAGGACAGGGGCGGAACAGATACGCAGTATTTT.

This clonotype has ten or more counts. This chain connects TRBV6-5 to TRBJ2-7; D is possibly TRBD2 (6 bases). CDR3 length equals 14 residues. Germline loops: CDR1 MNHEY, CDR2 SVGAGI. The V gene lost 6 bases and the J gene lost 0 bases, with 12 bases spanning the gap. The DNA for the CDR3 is TGTGCCAGCAGCCGGGAGCCTTACTCCTACGAGCAGTACTTC. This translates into CASSREPYSYEQYF.